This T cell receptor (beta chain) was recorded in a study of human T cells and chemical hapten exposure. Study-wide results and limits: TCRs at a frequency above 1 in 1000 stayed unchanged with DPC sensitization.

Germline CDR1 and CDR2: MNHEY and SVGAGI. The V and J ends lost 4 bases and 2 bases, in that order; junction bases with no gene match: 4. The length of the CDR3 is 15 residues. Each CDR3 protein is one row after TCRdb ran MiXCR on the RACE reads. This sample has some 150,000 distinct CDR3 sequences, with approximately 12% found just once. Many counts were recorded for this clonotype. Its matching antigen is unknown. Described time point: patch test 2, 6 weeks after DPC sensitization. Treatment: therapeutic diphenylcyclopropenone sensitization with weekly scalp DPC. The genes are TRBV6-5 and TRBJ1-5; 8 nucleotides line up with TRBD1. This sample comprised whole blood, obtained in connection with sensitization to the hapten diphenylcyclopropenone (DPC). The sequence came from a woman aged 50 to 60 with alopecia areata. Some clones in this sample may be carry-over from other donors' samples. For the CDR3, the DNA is TGTGCCAGCAGTTTGGACAGGGTAGGCAATCAGCCCCAGCATTTT. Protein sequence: CASSLDRVGNQPQHF.